A selection of T cell receptor beta chains follows, all from one sample in a study of vaccination effects on CD4 cells after COVID-19. The antigens of these receptors remain unknown. Method: immunoSEQ multiplex PCR; TCRdb's copy keeps in-frame clones and lacks some. The data contain tens of thousands of clones, roughly three quarters of them singletons. The material was CD4+ T cells from PBMCs cultured without peptide, obtained before COVID-19 vaccination. The receptor set was obtained from a human donor who received a COVID-19 vaccine. Both conserved end residues are part of each CDR3. A D gene is named only where the DNA matches it firmly. Expanded clones are given a class, and other clones once, few, many or no size at all.

D,V,size,J,CDR3,DNA
NA,TRBV14,NA,TRBJ2-1,CASSQLGAFTYNEQFF,TGTGCCAGCAGCCAACTTGGGGCTTTTACCTACAATGAGCAGTTCTTC
NA,TRBV5-1,NA,TRBJ1-1,CASSSAGAGDTEAFF,TGCGCCAGCAGCTCAGCCGGGGCAGGAGACACTGAAGCTTTCTTT
NA,TRBV14,NA,TRBJ2-3,CASSHSFTDTQYF,TGTGCCAGCAGCCATTCCTTCACAGATACGCAGTATTTT
NA,TRBV7-3,NA,TRBJ2-5,CASSRGAQETQYF,TGTGCCAGCAGCCGGGGGGCCCAAGAGACCCAGTACTTC
NA,TRBV5-1,NA,TRBJ1-2,CASSPSGGQPGAFYGYTF,TGCGCCAGCAGCCCGAGCGGGGGACAACCAGGGGCCTTCTATGGCTACACCTTC
NA,TRBV7-9,NA,TRBJ1-1,CASSPPGRNTEAFF,TGTGCCAGCAGCCCCCCCGGGAGGAACACTGAAGCTTTCTTT
NA,TRBV20-1,NA,TRBJ2-3,CSVRRDTQYF,TGCAGTGTACGTAGGGATACGCAGTATTTT
NA,TRBV2,NA,TRBJ1-3,CASRGGTTGNTIYF,TGTGCCAGCAGGGGTGGGACAACTGGAAACACCATATATTTT
NA,TRBV28,NA,TRBJ2-2,CASRRDLTGELFF,TGTGCCAGCAGAAGGGACCTCACCGGGGAGCTGTTTTTT
NA,TRBV5-1,NA,TRBJ2-3,CASSFGGADTQYF,TGCGCCAGCAGCTTTGGGGGTGCAGATACGCAGTATTTT
NA,TRBV2,NA,TRBJ2-5,CASSPLRGEETQYF,TGTGCCAGCAGTCCCCTAAGGGGGGAAGAGACCCAGTACTTC
NA,TRBV14,NA,TRBJ2-1,CASSQWPNNEQFF,TGTGCCAGCAGCCAATGGCCGAACAATGAGCAGTTCTTC
NA,TRBV6-2/TRBV6-3,NA,TRBJ2-3,CASSYGGALNTQYF,TGTGCCAGCAGTTACGGGGGGGCCCTGAATACGCAGTATTTT
NA,TRBV5-6,NA,TRBJ1-2,CASSLDDGYTF,TGTGCCAGCAGCTTGGACGATGGCTACACCTTC
TRBD1,TRBV4-1,NA,TRBJ2-2,CASSQESIGHRGSTGELFF,TGCGCCAGCAGCCAAGAGAGTATAGGGCACAGGGGTAGCACCGGGGAGCTGTTTTTT
TRBD2,TRBV11-1,NA,TRBJ2-3,CASSSQRGPTDTQYF,TGTGCCAGCAGCTCGCAGCGGGGGCCTACAGATACGCAGTATTTT
NA,TRBV5-1,NA,TRBJ1-4,CASSLEQGSNEKLFF,TGCGCCAGCAGCTTGGAGCAGGGCTCTAATGAAAAACTGTTTTTT
NA,TRBV5-1,NA,TRBJ2-1,CASRELMGYNEQFF,TGCGCCAGCAGGGAACTTATGGGATACAATGAGCAGTTCTTC
TRBD2,TRBV7-8,NA,TRBJ2-5,CASSFDVVGTSGAGQYF,TGTGCCAGCAGCTTCGACGTAGTGGGGACTAGCGGGGCCGGGCAGTACTTC
NA,TRBV20-1,NA,TRBJ2-3,CSAVPRDTQYF,TGCAGTGCTGTCCCCCGGGATACGCAGTATTTT
TRBD1,TRBV4-3,few,TRBJ1-2,CASSSGTGAGYTF,TGCGCCAGCAGCTCCGGGACAGGCGCCGGCTACACCTTC
NA,TRBV24-1,few,TRBJ1-5,CATGGSGGNQPQHF,TGTGCCACCGGGGGCAGCGGGGGAAATCAGCCCCAGCATTTT
TRBD1,TRBV5-8,NA,TRBJ1-1,CASPRVGTAEMNTEAFF,TGTGCCAGCCCACGAGTCGGGACAGCTGAGATGAACACTGAAGCTTTCTTT
NA,TRBV7-8,NA,TRBJ1-2,CASSSRSSRDMGYGYTF,TGTGCCAGCAGCTCAAGATCATCGAGGGATATGGGGTATGGCTACACCTTC
NA,TRBV19,NA,TRBJ1-2,CASTTTVGQRQNYGYTF,TGTGCCAGTACCACAACGGTCGGACAGCGCCAGAACTATGGCTACACCTTC
NA,TRBV12-3/TRBV12-4,NA,TRBJ2-1,CASSLKDRPFF,TGTGCCAGCAGTTTAAAGGATCGACCGTTCTTC
NA,TRBV4-3,NA,TRBJ2-2,CASSQERGFNTGELFF,TGCGCCAGCAGCCAAGAGCGAGGGTTTAACACCGGGGAGCTGTTTTTT
NA,TRBV14,NA,TRBJ1-2,CASSQDMGTNYGYTF,TGTGCCAGCAGCCAAGATATGGGCACTAACTATGGCTACACCTTC
TRBD2,TRBV7-9,NA,TRBJ2-5,CASSSGLAGAETQYF,TGTGCCAGCAGCTCTGGACTAGCGGGGGCTGAGACCCAGTACTTC
TRBD1,TRBV3-1/TRBV3-2,few,TRBJ1-2,CASSQGSAGGAGGYTF,TGTGCCAGCAGCCAAGGCAGCGCAGGGGGCGCAGGTGGCTACACCTTC
NA,TRBV7-2,NA,TRBJ1-1,CASRVSGVTEAFF,TGTGCCAGCCGCGTAAGTGGGGTCACTGAAGCTTTCTTT
NA,TRBV4-1,few,TRBJ1-5,CASSRAGVDQPQHF,TGCGCCAGCAGCCGTGCGGGGGTTGATCAGCCCCAGCATTTT
TRBD1,TRBV5-6,NA,TRBJ1-5,CASRGTARYAEDSNQPQHF,TGTGCCAGCAGAGGGACAGCCCGATACGCTGAAGATAGCAATCAGCCCCAGCATTTT
NA,TRBV11-2,NA,TRBJ1-2,CASSFQGNYGYTF,TGTGCCAGCAGCTTTCAGGGGAACTATGGCTACACCTTC
NA,TRBV6-5,NA,TRBJ2-6,CASCQTTGANVLTF,TGTGCCAGCTGTCAAACTACTGGGGCCAACGTCCTGACTTTC
TRBD2,TRBV7-2,NA,TRBJ2-5,CASSLKRGLAGGNTETQYF,TGTGCCAGCAGCTTAAAGAGGGGACTAGCGGGGGGGAACACAGAGACCCAGTACTTC
TRBD1,TRBV7-3,NA,TRBJ1-2,CASSLTGTGIYGYTF,TGTGCCAGCAGCTTAACGGGGACAGGAATCTATGGCTACACCTTC
NA,TRBV4-1,NA,TRBJ1-2,CASSHEGGNYGYTF,TGCGCCAGCAGCCATGAAGGGGGAAACTATGGCTACACCTTC
TRBD1,TRBV27,NA,TRBJ1-5,CASGLTGGGQPQHF,TGTGCCAGCGGATTAACAGGGGGAGGTCAGCCCCAGCATTTT
NA,TRBV3-1/TRBV3-2,NA,TRBJ1-2,CASSQGGNGGYTF,TGTGCCAGCAGCCAAGGGGGTAATGGTGGCTACACCTTC
TRBD2,TRBV5-1,NA,TRBJ2-1,CASSIGLAGVNEQFF,TGCGCCAGCAGCATCGGACTAGCGGGGGTAAATGAGCAGTTCTTC
NA,TRBV9,NA,TRBJ2-1,CASSEYGDGEFSRGEQFF,TGTGCCAGCAGCGAGTATGGGGACGGGGAGTTCTCCAGGGGTGAGCAGTTCTTC
NA,TRBV5-1,few,TRBJ1-4,CASSPSGGGNEKLFF,TGCGCCAGCAGCCCGTCGGGAGGCGGTAATGAAAAACTGTTTTTT
TRBD2,TRBV10-3,once,TRBJ2-2,CAISDPTSGGPTGELFF,TGTGCCATCAGTGATCCCACTAGCGGGGGACCCACCGGGGAGCTGTTTTTT
NA,TRBV5-1,NA,TRBJ1-2,CASSPTQGTGKVYGYTF,TGCGCCAGCAGCCCTACACAGGGAACCGGGAAGGTATATGGCTACACCTTC
TRBD2,TRBV5-1,NA,TRBJ2-2,CASSFLAGALSAGELFF,TGCGCCAGCAGCTTCCTAGCGGGGGCCCTTTCCGCCGGGGAGCTGTTTTTT
NA,TRBV29-1,NA,TRBJ1-2,CSPIIVGDGSYDYTF,TGCAGCCCTATTATCGTTGGTGACGGAAGCTATGACTACACCTTC
NA,TRBV19,NA,TRBJ1-4,CASRASPTTNEKLFF,TGTGCCAGTAGGGCCAGTCCTACAACTAATGAAAAACTGTTTTTT
NA,TRBV30,NA,TRBJ1-4,CAWARTQGEKLFF,TGTGCCTGGGCCCGAACCCAGGGGGAAAAACTGTTTTTT
TRBD1,TRBV24-1,once,TRBJ2-1,CATSDLGGTFYNEQFF,TGTGCCACCAGTGATTTAGGGGGCACCTTCTACAATGAGCAGTTCTTC
NA,TRBV5-1,few,TRBJ1-1,CASSLAGEGIGTEAFF,TGCGCCAGCAGCTTGGCCGGGGAGGGTATAGGCACTGAAGCTTTCTTT
NA,TRBV25-1,NA,TRBJ2-6,CASSESGGSGANVLTF,TGTGCCAGCAGTGAATCTGGCGGGTCTGGGGCCAACGTCCTGACTTTC
TRBD2,TRBV5-4,NA,TRBJ2-5,CASSFGLDQETQYF,TGTGCCAGCAGCTTCGGACTAGACCAAGAGACCCAGTACTTC